Detailed here is one T cell receptor (beta chain). Time point described: peripheral blood 6 weeks after treatment start. Germline V gives CDR1 SGHTA, CDR2 FQGNSA. This CDR3 comprises 17 residues. V was trimmed by 7 bases and J by 4 bases, leaving 25 bases between them. Here immunoSEQ multiplex PCR was the method, and the copy in TCRdb shows in-frame clones only, minus some. The sample carries around 93,000 clones, roughly 80% recorded once. The entry originates in a study of PD-L1 blockade in urothelial cancer. In the study overall: Samples came from 3 weeks, at the second dose, and 6 weeks into treatment.

The clonotype originates from a man between 70 and 80 years old with urothelial cancer. The chain combines TRBV7-2 with TRBJ1-1; a possible D gene is TRBD1 (5 bases). The sequenced sample was PBMCs, obtained around atezolizumab (anti-PD-L1) treatment. The CDR3 nucleotides read TGTGCCAGCACCTCCCCCGGGGGTATTCGGAGGGGCACTGAAGCTTTCTTT. It yields the protein CASTSPGGIRRGTEAFF.